The 10 T cell receptor beta chains in this list originate from one sample, sequenced in a study of blood T cells in healthy people across ages. Primers used in a second PCR of about 6 to 11 cycles were a sample-barcoded 5' primer and a J-beta primer mix. Using its own MiXCR run on the 5' RACE reads, TCRdb lists one record per CDR3 protein. This sample yields roughly 700,000 distinct CDR3 sequences, of which approximately 49% are seen a single time; 30% to 40% belongs to the top ten. The sample was blood. These receptors originate from a woman in her sixties in good health.

The genes are TRBV6-5 and TRBJ2-4; D call uncertain. The J call could be wrong; TRBJ2-7 is a better fit for the DNA end. CDR1 and CDR2 from the germline V gene are MNHEY and SVGAGI. CDR3 length equals 14 residues. CDR3 in DNA: TGTGCCAGCAGACGCAAAGCGAGCTCCTACGAGCAGTACTTC. This encodes CASRRKASSYEQYF.

The CDR3 reads CASILSGRSHEQYF. The CDR3, as DNA: TGTGCCAGCATCCTTAGCGGGAGGAGCCACGAGCAGTACTTC. This sequence joins TRBV12-3 or TRBV12-4 and TRBJ2-5, with 10 bases fitting TRBD2. The closer fit of TRBJ2-7 to the DNA end suggests the J call may be wrong. The length of the CDR3 is 14 residues.

The V call is TRBV6-2 or TRBV6-3, the J call TRBJ1-1; tentative D call: TRBD1 (5 bases). V lost 7 bases and J lost 7, with 22 bases in between. This CDR3 has 15 residues. The germline V gene has CDR1 MNHEY and CDR2 SVGEGT. DNA of the CDR3: TGTGCCAGCAACGTTTTCAGCCGGGGGTCGGGTGAAGCTTTCTTT. It yields the protein CASNVFSRGSGEAFF.

This clonotype occurred a few times. The V call is TRBV14, the J call TRBJ2-1, with 9 bases lining up with TRBD1. Germline-derived CDR1 and CDR2 are SGHDN and FVKESK. Losses at the gene ends were 3 bases for V and 0 bases for J; bases not matched to a gene: 6. This CDR3 has 17 amino acids. The CDR3 sequence: CASSHIQGASSYNEQFF. CDR3 nucleotide sequence: TGTGCCAGCAGCCACATACAGGGGGCGAGCTCCTACAATGAGCAGTTCTTC. The full variable domain, with the rest looked up from reference TRBV14 and TRBJ2-1, is EAGVTQFPSHSVIEKGQTVTLRCDPISGHDNLYWYRRVMGKEIKFLLHFVKESKQDESGMPNNRFLAERTGGTYSTLKVQPAELEDSGVYFCASSHIQGASSYNEQFFGPGTRLTVL.

This rearrangement joins TRBV25-1 to TRBJ1-2; D gene ambiguous. V lost 1 base, J lost 6 bases, and 15 bases lay in between. This CDR3 contains 15 residues. Germline CDR1 MGHDK, CDR2 SYGVNS. CDR3 coding DNA: TGTGCCAGCAGTGAATTGAAGGGAAGGTGGGATGGCTACACCTTC. Residues: CASSELKGRWDGYTF.

A note on this clonotype: A much larger clone differs by one base, so this may be a read error. The chain couples TRBV12-3 or TRBV12-4 to TRBJ1-2, with D hard to call. This CDR3 has 13 amino acids. CDR3 loop: CAISLAGLYGYTF. The CDR3 DNA follows: TGTGCCATCAGTTTGGCAGGCCTCTATGGCTACACCTTC.

The chain carries TRBV7-2 and TRBJ1-1; D may be TRBD1 (6 bases). Trimming took 5 bases from V and 1 from J, leaving 11 bases between them. Germline CDR1 is SGHTA and CDR2 is FQGNSA. The CDR3 has 14 residues. The CDR3 DNA follows: TGTGCCAGCAGCCCTCGGACAGCGAACACTGAAGCTTTCTTT. This gives the protein CASSPRTANTEAFF. Supplemented by reference TRBV7-2 and TRBJ1-1, the full variable domain reads GAGVSQSPSNKVTEKGKDVELRCDPISGHTALYWYRQSLGQGLEFLIYFQGNSAPDKSGLPSDRFSAERTGGSVSTLTIQRTQQEDSAVYLCASSPRTANTEAFFGQGTRLTVV.

J is TRBJ2-1 and V is TRBV10-3; 12 bases align to TRBD2. This CDR3 spans 15 amino acids. Germline loops: CDR1 ENHRY, CDR2 SYGVKD. The V gene end was trimmed by 6 bases and the J gene end by 7 bases; junction bases not matched to a gene: 7. Here the CDR3 reads CAIRSSGRAGNEQFF. In DNA form, the CDR3 reads TGTGCCATCAGGTCTAGCGGGAGGGCGGGAAATGAGCAGTTCTTC.

Comments on this clonotype: A clone one base away is much larger, so this may be a read error. The chain recombines TRBV7-2 with TRBJ2-7; D is unclear. CDR1 and CDR2 (germline): SGHTA, FQGNSA. The CDR3 covers 14 residues. Trimming shortened V by 5 bases and J by 0 bases, and 11 bases separated the two germline ends. The CDR3: CASSPQEISYEQYF. CDR3 nucleotide sequence: TGTGCCAGCAGCCCTCAGGAGATCTCCTACGAGCAGTACTTC. The variable domain in full, completed from reference TRBV7-2 and TRBJ2-7, reads GAGVSQSPSNKVTEKGKDVELRCDPISGHTALYWYRQSLGQGLEFLIYFQGNSAPDKSGLPSDRFSAERTGGSVSTLTIQRTQQEDSAVYLCASSPQEISYEQYFGPGTRLTVT.

This chain uses TRBV20-1 with TRBJ1-1; 7 bases fit TRBD1. This CDR3 has 13 amino acids. CDR1 DFQATT and CDR2 SNEGSKA come from the germline V gene (reference sequence). The CDR3 reads CRPDRALNTEAFF. CDR3 bases: TGCAGACCAGACAGGGCGTTGAACACTGAAGCTTTCTTT.